The present entry profiles one TCR beta chain with its context. The record originates from a study of blood T cell repertoires in COVID-19. Study-wide context: T cells, B-cell-depleted T cells, or PBMCs supplied cDNA or gDNA.

In the original processing: Amplified reference gene primers provided the basis for estimating nucleated cell counts. Produced via immunoSEQ multiplex PCR; TCRdb's table is partial and in-frame only. That table supplies the V and J calls and clone size; D and trimming were determined from the DNA. The sample consists of about 260,000 clones, 85% to 90% of them appearing once. CDR3 length: 15 residues. Germline assignment: CDR1 SGHVS and CDR2 FQNEAQ. Trimming took 5 bases from V and 10 from J; bases not matched to a gene: 12. The source of this sequence is a human donor in a cohort sampled during active COVID-19. Material for sequencing was peripheral blood. V and J are TRBV7-8 and TRBJ2-1, with 9 positions matching TRBD2. CDR3 nucleotides: TGTGCCAGCAGCCTCCGGCGGGAGGGGCCCGACGAGCAGTTCTTC. Protein: CASSLRREGPDEQFF.